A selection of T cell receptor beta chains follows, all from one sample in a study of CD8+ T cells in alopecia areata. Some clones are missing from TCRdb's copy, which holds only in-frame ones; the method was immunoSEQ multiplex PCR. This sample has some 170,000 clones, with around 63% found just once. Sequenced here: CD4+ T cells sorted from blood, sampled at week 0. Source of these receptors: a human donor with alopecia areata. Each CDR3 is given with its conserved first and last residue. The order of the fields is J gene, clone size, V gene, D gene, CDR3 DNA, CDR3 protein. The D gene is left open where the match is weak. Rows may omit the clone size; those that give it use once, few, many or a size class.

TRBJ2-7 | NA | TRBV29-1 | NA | TGCAGCGCTAACAGTGGTTACAGCGGCCACGAGCAGTACTTC | CSANSGYSGHEQYF
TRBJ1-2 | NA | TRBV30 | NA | TGTGCCTGGATTTCACATACAGGGTCATGGTATGGCTACACCTTC | CAWISHTGSWYGYTF
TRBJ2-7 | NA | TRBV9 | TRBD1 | TGTGCCAGCAGCGCAGCCGGGACAGGGGACTACGAGCAGTACTTC | CASSAAGTGDYEQYF
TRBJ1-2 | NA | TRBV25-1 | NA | TGTGCCAGCAGTGAATCCTTAGCACCCTATGGCTACACCTTC | CASSESLAPYGYTF
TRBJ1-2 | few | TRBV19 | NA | TGTGCCAGTAATGAAAACCCTAACTATGGCTACACCTTC | CASNENPNYGYTF
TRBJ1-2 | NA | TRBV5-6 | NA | TGTGCCAGCAGCTTGATGCCAGATCCGGGCTACACCTTC | CASSLMPDPGYTF
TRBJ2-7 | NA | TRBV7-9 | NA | TGTGCCAGCAGCACAAGAGGTGGGGAAGAGGAGGAGCAGTACTTC | CASSTRGGEEEEQYF
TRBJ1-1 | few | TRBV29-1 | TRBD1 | TGCAGCGGCTGGGGGGGACAGGGGACTGCTGAAGCTTTCTTT | CSGWGGQGTAEAFF
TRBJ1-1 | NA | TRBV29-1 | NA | TGCAGGGGGAGGGGGAAGGCTGAAGCTTTCTTT | CRGRGKAEAFF
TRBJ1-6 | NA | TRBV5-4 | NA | TGTGCCAGCAGCCCCGGGGGTAATTCACCCCTCCACTTT | CASSPGGNSPLHF
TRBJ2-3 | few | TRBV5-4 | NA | TGTGCCAGCAGCTTCTTCTTGACATCCACAGATACGCAGTATTTT | CASSFFLTSTDTQYF
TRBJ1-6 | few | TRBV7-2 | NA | TGTGCCAGCGCCAAACAAGGGGATTATGGTTCACCCCTCCACTTT | CASAKQGDYGSPLHF
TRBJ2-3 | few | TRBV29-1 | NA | TGCAGCGCCAGGGGGCAGCGGGGGCCGAGGTTAACGCAGTATTTT | CSARGQRGPRLTQYF
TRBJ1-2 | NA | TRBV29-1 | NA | TGCAGCGTCGCACACGACACAACGGGCGGCTACACCTTC | CSVAHDTTGGYTF
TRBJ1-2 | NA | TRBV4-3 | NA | TGCGCCAGCAGCCAAGAGGACAGCTATGGCTACACCTTC | CASSQEDSYGYTF
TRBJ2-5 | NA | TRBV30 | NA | TGTGCCTGGAGTGTACAGAACCAAGAGACCCAGTACTTC | CAWSVQNQETQYF
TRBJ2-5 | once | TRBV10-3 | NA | TGTGCCATCAGTGAGTCGAAACTAGCCCACCAGAAAGAGACCCAGTACTTC | CAISESKLAHQKETQYF
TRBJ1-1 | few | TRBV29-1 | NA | TGCAGCGTTGAAACTATGGTTACTGAAGCTTTCTTT | CSVETMVTEAFF
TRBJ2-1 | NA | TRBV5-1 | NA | TGCGCCAGCAGCCCCTCTAGAAACCCCTACAATGAGCAGTTCTTC | CASSPSRNPYNEQFF
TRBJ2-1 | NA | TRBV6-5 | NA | TGTGCCAGCTCTAATGAGCAGTTCTTC | CASSNEQFF
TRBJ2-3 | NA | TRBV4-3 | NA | TGCGCCAGCAGCGCTAGCGCCACAGATACGCAGTATTTT | CASSASATDTQYF
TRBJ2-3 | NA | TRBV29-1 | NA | TGCAGCGTTAAAACAACACCCCCCGATACGCAGTATTTT | CSVKTTPPDTQYF
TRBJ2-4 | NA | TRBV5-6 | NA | TGTGCCAGCAGCTTCGGACAGGGAGGGTCAATCGCCAAAAACATTCAGTACTTC | CASSFGQGGSIAKNIQYF
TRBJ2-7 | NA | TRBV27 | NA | TGTGCCAGCAGCGTTTCCAGGGTCCCAACCTACGAGCAGTACTTC | CASSVSRVPTYEQYF
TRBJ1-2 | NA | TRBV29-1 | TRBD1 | TGCAGCGTTGAACCCTTACAGGGGCATGGCTACACCTTC | CSVEPLQGHGYTF
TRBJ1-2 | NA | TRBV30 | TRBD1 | TGTGCCTGGATCGTAACAGGGGCCTATGGCTACACCTTC | CAWIVTGAYGYTF
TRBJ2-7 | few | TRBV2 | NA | TGTGCCAGCAGCGCGGACATCTACGAGCAGTACTTC | CASSADIYEQYF
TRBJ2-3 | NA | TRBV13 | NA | TGTGCCAGCAGCTTACGGCCAGATACGCAGTATTTT | CASSLRPDTQYF
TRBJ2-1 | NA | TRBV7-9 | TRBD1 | TGTGCCAGCAGCATACGGGACAGTAGCAATGAGCAGTTCTTC | CASSIRDSSNEQFF
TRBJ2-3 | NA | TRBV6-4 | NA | TGTGCCAGCAGTGCACTAACAACCGGGACCACAGATACGCAGTATTTT | CASSALTTGTTDTQYF
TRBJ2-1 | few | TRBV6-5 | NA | TGTGCCAGCAGTTTTGCGGGGAGCTCCTACAATGAGCAGTTCTTC | CASSFAGSSYNEQFF
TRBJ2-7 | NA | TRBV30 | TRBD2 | TGTGCCTGGGGGGAGGGTTTCGGGAACGAGCAGTACTTC | CAWGEGFGNEQYF
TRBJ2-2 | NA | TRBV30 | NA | TGTGCCTGGAGTTCTTCAAACACCGGGGAGCTGTTTTTT | CAWSSSNTGELFF
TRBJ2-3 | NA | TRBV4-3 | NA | TGCGCCAGCAGCCTATCCCGGGGCGCGGATGATACGCAGTATTTT | CASSLSRGADDTQYF
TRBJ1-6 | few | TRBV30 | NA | TGTGCCTGGAGTGTAAGGGACGGTAATTCACCCCTCCACTTT | CAWSVRDGNSPLHF
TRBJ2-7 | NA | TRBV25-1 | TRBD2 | TGTGCCAGCAGTGAATGGACGGCGGGGGGACGGTCCTACGAGCAGTACTTC | CASSEWTAGGRSYEQYF
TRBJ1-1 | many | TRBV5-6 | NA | TGTGCCAGCAGCTTTGAGGGACTGAACACTGAAGCTTTCTTT | CASSFEGLNTEAFF
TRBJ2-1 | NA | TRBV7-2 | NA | TGTGCCAGCAGCTTAGTTATGGTCAATGAGCAGTTCTTC | CASSLVMVNEQFF
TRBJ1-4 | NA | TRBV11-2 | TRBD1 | TGTGCCAGCAGCTTGGCTGGGACAGGGAGTGAAAAACTGTTTTTT | CASSLAGTGSEKLFF
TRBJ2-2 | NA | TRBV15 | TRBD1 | TGTGCCACCAGCAAGGACAGGGTTTGGACCGGGGAGCTGTTTTTT | CATSKDRVWTGELFF
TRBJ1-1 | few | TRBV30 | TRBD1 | TGTGCCTGGAGGCCGGGACAGGTGCCGTCGCGAGCTTTCTTT | CAWRPGQVPSRAFF
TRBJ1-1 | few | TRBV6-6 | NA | TGTGCCACGCGACGCTCCATCCGGGGGACTAACACTGAAGCTTTCTTT | CATRRSIRGTNTEAFF
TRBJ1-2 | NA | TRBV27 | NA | TGTGCCAGCAAATTCAATCACAGGGAGGGCTACACCTTC | CASKFNHREGYTF
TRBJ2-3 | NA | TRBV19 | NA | TGTGCCAGTAGTATTCCTGGTGGTACGCAGTATTTT | CASSIPGGTQYF
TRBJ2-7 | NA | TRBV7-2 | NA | TGTGCCAGCTCCCCGAGCGTAGGGCGGAACGAGCAGTACTTC | CASSPSVGRNEQYF
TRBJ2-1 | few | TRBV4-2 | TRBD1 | TGTGCCAGCAGCCGCCTCCCGGGACAGGGTGGCGATGAGCAGTTCTTC | CASSRLPGQGGDEQFF
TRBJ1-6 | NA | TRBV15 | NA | TGTGCCACCAGCAGAGTAACACAAAATTCACCCCTCCACTTT | CATSRVTQNSPLHF
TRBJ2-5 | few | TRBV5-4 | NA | TGTGCCAGCAGCCGCCGGGGGAGAGAGACCCAGTACTTC | CASSRRGRETQYF